A single sample gave rise to the 31 T cell receptor beta chains below, sequenced in a study of control samples from healthy donors and cancer patients. The repertoire was sequenced with immunoSEQ multiplex PCR; TCRdb's copy has only in-frame clones and lacks some. Here the sample spans 100,000 to 150,000 clones, 85% to 95% being singletons. Sequenced input: PBMCs. The origin of the receptors is a man older than 75 with head and neck cancer.

The gene calls are TRBV5-4 and TRBJ1-1; D unclear. Germline V gives CDR1 SGHNT, CDR2 YYREEE (reference sequence). Trimming took 1 base from V and 1 from J, leaving 8 bases between them. There are 14 residues in the CDR3. The CDR3 reads CASSLSQTNTEAFF. The CDR3 DNA sequence: TGTGCCAGCAGCTTGTCTCAGACGAACACTGAAGCTTTCTTT.

The CDR3 sequence: CASSPPGQNEKLFF. Written as DNA, the CDR3 is TGTGCCAGCAGCCCCCCGGGACAGAATGAAAAACTGTTTTTT. The chain carries TRBV7-9 and TRBJ1-4; 7 bases align to TRBD1. CDR3 length: 14 residues. Germline CDR1 and CDR2: SEHNR and FQNEAQ (reference sequence). The trim removed 5 bases at V and 5 bases at J, leaving 5 bases unmatched.

The genes are TRBV7-6 and TRBJ1-3, with TRBD1 matching 11 bases. Trimming removed 6 bases from V and 3 bases from J; junction bases left unmatched: 4. Germline V gene data show CDR1 as SGHVS and CDR2 as FNYEAQ. CDR3 length equals 15 residues. CDR3 in DNA: TGTGCCAGCAGGCCCGGGACAGGGGGTGGAAACACCATATATTTT. Protein product: CASRPGTGGGNTIYF.

The chain uses TRBV9 and TRBJ1-5; no clear D gene. The length of the CDR3 is 13 residues. Trimming left V 0 bases short and J 3 bases short, with 4 bases between. Germline V gives CDR1 SGDLS, CDR2 YYNGEE. The CDR3 DNA sequence: TGTGCCAGCAGCGTAGACATCAATCAGCCCCAGCATTTT. Translating it yields CASSVDINQPQHF.

In DNA, the CDR3 is TGCGCCAGCAGCCCGGGGACAGCCCGGGACGGGGAGCTGTTTTTT. Residues: CASSPGTARDGELFF. This chain uses TRBV4-1 with TRBJ2-2; 7 bases map to TRBD1. The J segment lost 7 bases and the V segment lost 4 bases, leaving 9 bases of the junction unmatched. The germline CDR1 and CDR2 sequences are MGHRA and YSYEKL. The CDR3 consists of 15 residues.

The chain joins TRBV2 to TRBJ1-3, with D tentatively TRBD1 (6 bases). The CDR3 loop spans 14 amino acids. Germline CDR1 is SNHLY and CDR2 is FYNNEI. Trimming took 8 bases from V and 1 from J, leaving 12 bases between them. The DNA for the CDR3 is TGTGCCAGCTCCCTACAGGGATCTGGAAACACCATATATTTT. Translating it yields CASSLQGSGNTIYF.

This chain connects TRBV6-5 to TRBJ1-3; no clear D gene. V gave up 2 bases and J gave up 4 bases, with 12 bases separating them. The CDR3 extends over 15 amino acids. Germline V gives CDR1 MNHEY, CDR2 SVGAGI. The CDR3 protein is CASSYLQSSGNTIYF. For the CDR3, the DNA is TGTGCCAGCAGTTACCTACAGTCTTCGGGAAACACCATATATTTT.

The chain joins TRBV7-9 to TRBJ2-1; the D gene is possibly TRBD2 (5 bases). Germline lookup yields CDR1 SEHNR and CDR2 FQNEAQ (reference sequence). Trimming left V 2 bases short and J 8 bases short, with 16 bases between. This CDR3 comprises 15 residues. The CDR3 DNA follows: TGTGCCAGCAGCTTATTTGGTGGGAGCTCGGATGAGCAGTTCTTC. Translating it yields CASSLFGGSSDEQFF.

The chain employs TRBV7-9 and TRBJ1-2; possibly TRBD1 for D (5 bases). CDR1 is SEHNR and CDR2 is FQNEAQ in the germline V gene (reference sequence). V lost 5 bases and J 8 bases, leaving 18 bases between the germline ends. The length of the CDR3 is 14 residues. CDR3 sequence (DNA): TGTGCCAGCAGCGAGAGCCGGGACCTCAGGGGCTACACCTTC. It codes for CASSESRDLRGYTF.

The chain carries TRBV29-1 and TRBJ2-1, with D perhaps TRBD1 (5 bases). CDR3 length equals 16 residues. The V end was cut by 1 base, the J end by 1 base, with 14 bases between. Germline assignment: CDR1 SQVTM and CDR2 ANQGSEA. This CDR3 is CSVEGIHSGSYNEQFF. CDR3 coding DNA: TGCAGCGTTGAAGGGATTCACTCAGGGTCCTACAATGAGCAGTTCTTC.

CDR3 DNA: TGTGCCAGCAGCTTCCCCCGGGACAATAAAGAGACCCAGTACTTC. Encoded protein: CASSFPRDNKETQYF. The chain is built from TRBV7-9 and TRBJ2-5, with TRBD1 as a possible D gene (6 bases). CDR3 length: 15 residues. From germline, CDR1 is SEHNR and CDR2 FQNEAQ (reference sequence). Trimming removed 3 bases from V and 3 bases from J, with 14 bases in between.

The V call is TRBV7-6, the J call TRBJ1-1, with no clear D. The V gene lost 5 bases and the J gene lost 7 bases, with 2 bases spanning the gap. CDR1 is SGHVS, CDR2 FNYEAQ, per germline. CDR3 size: 9 residues. The CDR3 region is CASSVEAFF. CDR3 DNA sequence: TGTGCCAGCAGCGTTGAAGCTTTCTTT.

This chain uses TRBV27 with TRBJ2-1; 12 bases map to TRBD2. In germline, CDR1 is MNHEY, CDR2 SMNVEV (reference sequence). This CDR3 has 15 residues. V shed 4 bases and J 7 bases; nucleotides not matched to a gene: 5. The CDR3 sequence: CASSSTSGRRNEQFF. CDR3 sequence (DNA): TGTGCCAGCAGTTCGACTAGCGGGAGAAGGAATGAGCAGTTCTTC.

The chain carries TRBV30 and TRBJ1-2; D is undetermined. Germline-derived CDR1 and CDR2 are GTSNPN and SVGIG (reference sequence). The CDR3 has 13 residues. The germline V and J ends were trimmed by 4 bases and 7 bases, with 16 bases remaining between them. DNA of the CDR3: TGTGCCTGGAAGCGAAGTCGGGTGGGTGGCTACACCTTC. This codes for CAWKRSRVGGYTF.

This clone was detected once. The CDR3 is CASSQEHSRTDTQYF. The DNA for the CDR3 is TGTGCCAGCAGCCAAGAGCACAGCCGCACAGATACGCAGTATTTT. The genes are TRBV3-1 (or the pseudogene TRBV3-2) and TRBJ2-3; D is unresolved. CDR3 length: 15 residues. Germline V gene sequence: CDR1 LGHDT, CDR2 YNNKEL (reference sequence). V lost 0 bases to trimming and J lost 1 base, with 8 bases between them.

The chain joins TRBV5-1 to TRBJ2-1; 13 bases map to TRBD2. V lost 3 bases to trimming and J lost 5 bases; unmatched junction nucleotides: 2. The CDR3 consists of 15 residues. Germline V CDR1 and CDR2: SGHRS, YFSETQ. The CDR3, as DNA: TGCGCCAGCAGCTACGGGACTAGCGGGAACAATGAGCAGTTCTTC. This translates into CASSYGTSGNNEQFF.

V usage is TRBV2 and J usage is TRBJ1-3; 9 nucleotides align to TRBD1. Germline loops: CDR1 SNHLY, CDR2 FYNNEI. V was clipped by 0 bases and J by 4 bases; unmatched bases: 4. The CDR3 totals 16 residues. This CDR3 reads CASSEARQGVGNTIYF. The CDR3 nucleotides are TGTGCCAGCAGTGAAGCGCGACAGGGGGTCGGAAACACCATATATTTT.

In the case of this clone: An end of the junction differs from the germline gene, which may be a read error. The genes are TRBV6-1 and TRBJ1-1; tentatively, D is TRBD1 (6 bases). The germline gives CDR1 MNHNS, CDR2 SASEGT. This CDR3 comprises 12 residues. As DNA, the CDR3 is TGTGCCAGCAGTGAAAGGGACACAGAAGCTTTCTTT. This codes for CASSERDTEAFF.

In nucleotides, the CDR3 is TGTGCCAGTAGTATCCGAGGGACAGATACGCAGTATTTT. Amino acids: CASSIRGTDTQYF. The chain couples TRBV19 to TRBJ2-3; maybe TRBD2 (5 bases). The germline V gene encodes CDR1 LNHDA and CDR2 SQIVND (reference sequence). V gave up 3 bases and J gave up 3 bases, with 7 bases separating them. The CDR3 is 13 amino acids.

This clone was detected once. This sequence joins TRBV7-2 and TRBJ1-6; D may be TRBD1 (5 bases). In germline, CDR1 is SGHTA, CDR2 FQGNSA. The CDR3 length is 15 residues. The ends were cut back, 1 base at V and 13 bases at J, with 17 bases in the middle. The CDR3 spells CASSLGGVLNAPLHF. For the CDR3, the DNA is TGTGCCAGCAGCTTAGGGGGGGTATTGAACGCGCCCCTCCACTTT.

The V gene is TRBV5-1, the J gene TRBJ1-5; perhaps TRBD1 as D (5 bases). The CDR3 covers 15 residues. Trimming shortened V by 0 bases and J by 3 bases, and 10 bases separated the two germline ends. Germline V lookup: CDR1 SGHRS, CDR2 YFSETQ. CDR3 amino acids: CASSLAGALNQPQHF. The CDR3 nucleotides read TGCGCCAGCAGCTTGGCTGGGGCCCTCAATCAGCCCCAGCATTTT. Filled out from reference TRBV5-1 and TRBJ1-5, the complete variable domain reads KAGVTQTPRYLIKTRGQQVTLSCSPISGHRSVSWYQQTPGQGLQFLFEYFSETQRNKGNFPGRFSGRQFSNSRSEMNVSTLELGDSALYLCASSLAGALNQPQHFGDGTRLSIL.

The chain couples TRBV7-9 to TRBJ2-3; tentative D call: TRBD2 (5 bases). Trimming shortened V by 2 bases and J by 0 bases, and 15 bases separated the two germline ends. The CDR3 contains 17 residues. Looked up from germline, CDR1 is SEHNR and CDR2 is FQNEAQ (reference sequence). The CDR3: CASSLRLVEGSTDTQYF. In DNA, the CDR3 is TGTGCCAGCAGCTTAAGGCTTGTCGAGGGTAGCACAGATACGCAGTATTTT.

This rearrangement joins TRBV18 to TRBJ1-2; TRBD1 is a possible D gene (5 bases). V lost 3 bases, J lost 10 bases, and 12 bases lay in between. Germline V gene sequence: CDR1 KGHSH, CDR2 LQKENI. CDR3 size: 12 residues. CDR3 sequence (DNA): TGTGCCAGCTCACCTCCAGGGCTCCACTACACCTTC. This codes for CASSPPGLHYTF.

The V and J genes are TRBV27 and TRBJ1-6; 10 bases are shared with TRBD1. The CDR3 totals 15 residues. Germline V gives CDR1 MNHEY, CDR2 SMNVEV (reference sequence). V was clipped by 8 bases and J by 10 bases; unmatched bases: 11. The CDR3 loop reads CASGPRQGAASPLHF. The DNA of the CDR3 is TGTGCCAGCGGCCCAAGACAGGGGGCTGCCTCACCCCTCCACTTT.

The chain recombines TRBV10-3 with TRBJ2-1; 14 nucleotides line up with TRBD2. V shed 5 bases, J shed 3 bases, and the junction held 3 bases outside the gene matches. CDR1 and CDR2 from the germline V gene are ENHRY and SYGVKD. This CDR3 has 16 amino acids. The CDR3 reads CAISTGTSGSYNEQFF. CDR3 nucleotides: TGTGCCATCAGTACCGGGACTAGCGGGAGCTACAATGAGCAGTTCTTC.

The genes are TRBV11-2 and TRBJ2-7; 8 bases align to TRBD1. The trim removed 8 bases at V and 0 bases at J, leaving 3 bases unmatched. The CDR3 consists of 13 residues. The germline V gene has CDR1 SGHAT and CDR2 FQNNGV. CDR3 protein: CASGQGSSYEQYF. The CDR3 DNA is TGTGCCAGCGGACAGGGCTCCTCCTACGAGCAGTACTTC.

V usage is TRBV30 and J usage is TRBJ1-2; no reliable D call. CDR3 length equals 13 residues. Germline CDR1 GTSNPN, CDR2 SVGIG (reference sequence). The V end was cut by 2 bases, the J end by 2 bases, with 9 bases between. The DNA of the CDR3 is TGTGCCTGGAGTTATCCGGGAAACTATGGCTACACCTTC. It codes for CAWSYPGNYGYTF.

CDR3 DNA sequence: TGTGCTAGTGGGACGGCAGGGGGAACTGAAGCTTTCTTT. Translated, it gives CASGTAGGTEAFF. The V call is TRBV12-5, the J call TRBJ1-1; 7 bases match TRBD1. With 6 bases clipped from V and 5 bases from J, the junction kept 6 bases outside the gene matches. CDR3 length: 13 amino acids. Germline CDR1 reads LGHNT; CDR2 reads FRNRAP. Filled out from reference TRBV12-5 and TRBJ1-1, the complete variable domain reads DARVTQTPRHKVTEMGQEVTMRCQPILGHNTVFWYRQTMMQGLELLAYFRNRAPLDDSGMPKDRFSAEMPDATLATLKIQPSEPRDSAVYFCASGTAGGTEAFFGQGTRLTVV.

The V call is TRBV5-8, the J call TRBJ2-3; 12 nucleotides match TRBD2. The germline CDR1 and CDR2 sequences are SGHTS and YDEGEE. CDR3 length equals 18 residues. The trim removed 4 bases at V and 1 base at J, leaving 10 bases unmatched. DNA of the CDR3: TGTGCCAGCAGCCGACTAGCGGGAGCTCTGGTAGGCACAGATACGCAGTATTTT. Protein product: CASSRLAGALVGTDTQYF.

This rearrangement joins TRBV7-6 to TRBJ1-6; 8 positions match TRBD1. V shed 5 bases and J 6 bases; nucleotides not matched to a gene: 9. In germline, CDR1 is SGHVS, CDR2 FNYEAQ. The CDR3 totals 16 residues. In DNA, the CDR3 is TGTGCCAGCAGCCGTAGCTCGGACAGGGCTAATTCACCCCTCCACTTT. Its translation is CASSRSSDRANSPLHF. Complete variable domain (other parts from reference TRBV7-6 and TRBJ1-6): GAGVSQSPRYKVTKRGQDVALRCDPISGHVSLYWYRQALGQGPEFLTYFNYEAQQDKSGLPNDRFSAERPEGSISTLTIQRTEQRDSAMYRCASSRSSDRANSPLHFGNGTRLTVT.

The chain recombines TRBV11-2 with TRBJ2-1; D is possibly TRBD1 (6 bases). Germline CDR1 and CDR2: SGHAT and FQNNGV. Deletions cut 3 bases from V and 6 bases from J, with 21 bases between. This CDR3 comprises 17 residues. The CDR3 coding sequence is TGTGCCAGCAGCTTCCCCAGACAGGAATACGGGTTCAATGAGCAGTTCTTC. Amino acid sequence: CASSFPRQEYGFNEQFF.